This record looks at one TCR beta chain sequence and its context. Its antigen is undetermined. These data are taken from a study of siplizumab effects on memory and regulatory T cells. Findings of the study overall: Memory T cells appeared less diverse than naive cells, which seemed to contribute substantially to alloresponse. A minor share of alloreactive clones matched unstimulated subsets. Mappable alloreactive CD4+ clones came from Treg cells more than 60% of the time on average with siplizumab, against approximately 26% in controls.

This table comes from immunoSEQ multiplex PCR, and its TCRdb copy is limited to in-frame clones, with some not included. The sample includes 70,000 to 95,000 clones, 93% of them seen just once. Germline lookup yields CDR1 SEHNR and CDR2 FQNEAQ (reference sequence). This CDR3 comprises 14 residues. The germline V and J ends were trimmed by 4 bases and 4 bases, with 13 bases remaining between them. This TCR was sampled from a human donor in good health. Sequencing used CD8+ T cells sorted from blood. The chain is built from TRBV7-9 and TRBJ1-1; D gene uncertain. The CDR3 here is CASSSSQAGTEAFF. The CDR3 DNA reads TGTGCCAGCAGCTCCTCCCAGGCGGGCACTGAAGCTTTCTTT. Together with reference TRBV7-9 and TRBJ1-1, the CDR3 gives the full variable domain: DTGVSQNPRHKITKRGQNVTFRCDPISEHNRLYWYRQTLGQGPEFLTYFQNEAQLEKSRLLSDRFSAERPKGSFSTLEIQRTEQGDSAMYLCASSSSQAGTEAFFGQGTRLTVV.